The subject of this entry is one T cell receptor beta chain. The target antigen is unknown. This entry belongs to a study of T cell responses to AZD1222 COVID-19 vaccine. Study-wide findings and caveats: Just 5 to 7 people given AZD1222 tested seropositive at baseline. The peak T cell response came first, and repertoires were sampled only after it.

V was clipped by 4 bases and J by 4 bases, with 32 bases between them. The length of the CDR3 is 21 residues. CDR1 is LNHDA, CDR2 SQIVND, per germline (reference sequence). Assay used: immunoSEQ multiplex PCR; TCRdb lists only in-frame clones, some missing. The sample yields fewer than 150,000 clones, roughly 90% seen once. The clonotype originates from an adult who received the AZD1222 COVID-19 vaccine. Sample: peripheral blood, taken 28 days after the second AZD1222 dose. The rearrangement joins TRBV19 to TRBJ1-5, with D maybe TRBD1 (6 bases). The CDR3 bases are TGTGCCAGTAGTAAAGGCCCCAGAGGGGGGGCCTTGGGGGTTCGTAATCAGCCCCAGCATTTT. It encodes CASSKGPRGGALGVRNQPQHF.